The subject of this entry is one T cell receptor (beta chain). Antigen: not known. These data belong to a study of Tregs in tolerant kidney transplant recipients. Study results and limitations: Expanding Tregs on activated donor B cells appeared to best identify donor-specific TCRbeta clones. The small number of patients limits these findings pending further validation.

Unstimulated Tregs (CD4+CD25+CD127-) and CD4+CD25- non-Tregs were sorted from PBMCs. Germline loops: CDR1 WSHSY, CDR2 SAAADI. V lost 2 bases and J 3 bases, leaving 7 bases between the germline ends. The CDR3 consists of 14 residues. Only in-frame clones appear in the TCRdb table, and some are missing; sequencing was by immunoSEQ multiplex PCR. The sample has under 300,000 clones, 84% seen once. The chain links TRBV10-2 to TRBJ2-2; D not resolved. Sequencing was performed on CD4+ T cells from blood. The source is a human donor in good health. The CDR3 is CASSEPWDTGELFF. In nucleotides, the CDR3 is TGCGCCAGCAGTGAGCCGTGGGACACCGGGGAGCTGTTTTTT.